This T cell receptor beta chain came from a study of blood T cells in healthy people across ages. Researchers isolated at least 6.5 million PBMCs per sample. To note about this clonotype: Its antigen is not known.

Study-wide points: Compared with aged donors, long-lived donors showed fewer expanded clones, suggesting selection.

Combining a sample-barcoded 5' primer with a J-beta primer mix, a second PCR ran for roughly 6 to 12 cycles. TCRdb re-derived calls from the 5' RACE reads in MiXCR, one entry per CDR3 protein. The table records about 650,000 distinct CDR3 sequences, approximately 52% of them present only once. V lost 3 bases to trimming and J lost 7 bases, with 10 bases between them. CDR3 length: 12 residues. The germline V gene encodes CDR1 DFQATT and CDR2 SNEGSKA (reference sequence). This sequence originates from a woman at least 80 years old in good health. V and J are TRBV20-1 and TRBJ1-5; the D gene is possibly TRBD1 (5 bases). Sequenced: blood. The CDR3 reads CSARAGGQPQHF. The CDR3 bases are TGCAGTGCTAGGGCCGGGGGGCAGCCCCAGCATTTT.